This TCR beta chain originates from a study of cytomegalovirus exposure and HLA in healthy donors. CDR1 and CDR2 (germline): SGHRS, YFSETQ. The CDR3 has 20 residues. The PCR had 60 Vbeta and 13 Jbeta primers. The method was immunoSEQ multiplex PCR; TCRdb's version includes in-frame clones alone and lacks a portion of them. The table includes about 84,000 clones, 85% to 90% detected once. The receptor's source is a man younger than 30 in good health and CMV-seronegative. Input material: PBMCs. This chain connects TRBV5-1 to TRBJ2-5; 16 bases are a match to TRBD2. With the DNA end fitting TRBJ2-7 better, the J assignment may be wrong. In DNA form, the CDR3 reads TGCGCCAGCAGCCCAACAGGTGTGGGACTAGCGGGAGGGCGAGGCTACGAGCAGTACTTC. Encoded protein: CASSPTGVGLAGGRGYEQYF.